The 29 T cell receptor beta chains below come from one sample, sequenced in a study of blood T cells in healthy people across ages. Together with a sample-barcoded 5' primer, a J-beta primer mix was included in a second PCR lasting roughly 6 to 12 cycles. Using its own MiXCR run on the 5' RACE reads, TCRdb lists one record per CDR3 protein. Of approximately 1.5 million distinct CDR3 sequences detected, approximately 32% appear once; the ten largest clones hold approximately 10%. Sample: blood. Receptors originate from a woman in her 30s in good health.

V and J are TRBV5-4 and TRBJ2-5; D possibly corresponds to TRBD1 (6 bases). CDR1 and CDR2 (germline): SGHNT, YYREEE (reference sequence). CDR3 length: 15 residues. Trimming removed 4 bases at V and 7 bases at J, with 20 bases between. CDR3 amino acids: CASSQKFTGMVTQYF. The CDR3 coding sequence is TGTGCCAGCAGCCAAAAATTTACAGGGATGGTGACCCAGTACTTC.

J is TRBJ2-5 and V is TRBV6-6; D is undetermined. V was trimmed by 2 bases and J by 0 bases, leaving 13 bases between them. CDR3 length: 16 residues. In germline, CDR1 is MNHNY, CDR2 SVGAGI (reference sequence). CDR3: CASSYRIDMYQETQYF. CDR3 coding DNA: TGTGCCAGCAGTTACCGGATAGATATGTACCAAGAGACCCAGTACTTC.

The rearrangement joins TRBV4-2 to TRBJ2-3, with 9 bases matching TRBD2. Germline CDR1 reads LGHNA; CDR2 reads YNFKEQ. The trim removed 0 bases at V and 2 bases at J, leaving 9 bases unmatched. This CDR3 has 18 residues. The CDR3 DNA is TGTGCCAGCAGCCAAGATCGCGGTAGCGGGGGCCCCACAGATACGCAGTATTTT. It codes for CASSQDRGSGGPTDTQYF.

The CDR3 reads CSALGQSNEKLFF. The CDR3 region has the DNA TGCAGTGCCTTGGGACAGAGTAATGAAAAACTGTTTTTT. The chain joins TRBV20-1 to TRBJ1-4, with 7 bases matching TRBD1. Germline CDR1 is DFQATT and CDR2 is SNEGSKA (reference sequence). J gave up 4 bases and V 6 bases, and 5 bases lay outside the gene matches. This CDR3 has 13 residues.

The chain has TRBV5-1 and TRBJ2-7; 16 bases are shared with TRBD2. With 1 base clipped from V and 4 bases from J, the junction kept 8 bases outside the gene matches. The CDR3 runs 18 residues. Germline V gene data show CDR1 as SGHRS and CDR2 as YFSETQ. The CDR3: CASSLPSGLAGGEYEQYF. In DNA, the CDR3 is TGCGCCAGCAGCTTGCCCTCGGGACTAGCGGGAGGGGAATACGAGCAGTACTTC.

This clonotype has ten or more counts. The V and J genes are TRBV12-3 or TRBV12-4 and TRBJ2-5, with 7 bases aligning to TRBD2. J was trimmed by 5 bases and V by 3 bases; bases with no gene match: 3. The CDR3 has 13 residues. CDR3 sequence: CASSLREGETQYF. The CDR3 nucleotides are TGTGCCAGCAGTTTGAGGGAGGGGGAGACCCAGTACTTC.

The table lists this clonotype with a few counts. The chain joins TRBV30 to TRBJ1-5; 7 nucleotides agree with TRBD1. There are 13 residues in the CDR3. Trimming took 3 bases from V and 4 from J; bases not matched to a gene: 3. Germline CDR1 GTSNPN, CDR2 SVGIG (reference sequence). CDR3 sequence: CAWSKGANQPQHF. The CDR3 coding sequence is TGTGCCTGGAGCAAGGGGGCAAATCAGCCCCAGCATTTT.

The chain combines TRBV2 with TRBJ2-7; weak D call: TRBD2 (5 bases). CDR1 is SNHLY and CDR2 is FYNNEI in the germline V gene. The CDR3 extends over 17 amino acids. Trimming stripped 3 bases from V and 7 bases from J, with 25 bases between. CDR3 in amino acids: CASSDIGPAGAGWEQYF. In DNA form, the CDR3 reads TGTGCCAGCAGTGATATCGGTCCTGCGGGTGCAGGCTGGGAGCAGTACTTC.

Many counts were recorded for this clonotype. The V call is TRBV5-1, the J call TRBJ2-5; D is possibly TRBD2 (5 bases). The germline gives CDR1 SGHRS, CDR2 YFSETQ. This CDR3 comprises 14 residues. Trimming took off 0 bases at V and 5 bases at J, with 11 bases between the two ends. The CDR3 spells CASSLDRGLETQYF. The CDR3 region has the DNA TGCGCCAGCAGCTTGGACCGGGGTCTGGAGACCCAGTACTTC. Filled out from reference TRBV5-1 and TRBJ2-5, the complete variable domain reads KAGVTQTPRYLIKTRGQQVTLSCSPISGHRSVSWYQQTPGQGLQFLFEYFSETQRNKGNFPGRFSGRQFSNSRSEMNVSTLELGDSALYLCASSLDRGLETQYFGPGTRLLVL.

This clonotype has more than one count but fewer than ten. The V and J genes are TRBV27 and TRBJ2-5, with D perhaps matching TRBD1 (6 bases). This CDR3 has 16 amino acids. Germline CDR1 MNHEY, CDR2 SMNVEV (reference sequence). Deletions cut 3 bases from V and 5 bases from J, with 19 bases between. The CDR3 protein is CASSFDRQDPRETQYF. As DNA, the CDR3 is TGTGCCAGCAGTTTCGACCGACAGGACCCTCGGGAGACCCAGTACTTC.

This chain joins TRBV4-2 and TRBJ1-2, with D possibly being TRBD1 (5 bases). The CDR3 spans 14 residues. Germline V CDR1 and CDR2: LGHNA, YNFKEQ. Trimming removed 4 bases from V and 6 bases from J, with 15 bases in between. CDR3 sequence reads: CASSPSSLGDGYTF. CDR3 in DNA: TGTGCCAGCAGCCCTTCGAGCTTGGGGGATGGCTACACCTTC.

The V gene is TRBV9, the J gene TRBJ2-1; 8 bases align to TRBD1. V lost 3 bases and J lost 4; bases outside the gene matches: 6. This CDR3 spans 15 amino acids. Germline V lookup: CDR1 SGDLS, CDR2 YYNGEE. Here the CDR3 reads CASSAGTGDYNEQFF. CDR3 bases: TGTGCCAGCAGCGCCGGGACAGGCGATTACAATGAGCAGTTCTTC.

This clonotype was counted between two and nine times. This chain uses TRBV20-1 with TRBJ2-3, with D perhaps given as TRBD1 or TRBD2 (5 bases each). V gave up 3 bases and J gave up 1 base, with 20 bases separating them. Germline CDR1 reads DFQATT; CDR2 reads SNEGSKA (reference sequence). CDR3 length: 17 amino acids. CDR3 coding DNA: TGCAGTGCTAGGGGCCCAGATCAGGGAGTCGGCACAGATACGCAGTATTTT. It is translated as CSARGPDQGVGTDTQYF.

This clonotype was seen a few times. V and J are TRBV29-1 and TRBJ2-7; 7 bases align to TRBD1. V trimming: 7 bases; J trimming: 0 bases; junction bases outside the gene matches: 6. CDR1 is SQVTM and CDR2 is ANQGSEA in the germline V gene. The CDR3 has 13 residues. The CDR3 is CSGGQPSSYEQYF. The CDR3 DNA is TGCAGCGGGGGACAGCCGAGCTCCTACGAGCAGTACTTC.

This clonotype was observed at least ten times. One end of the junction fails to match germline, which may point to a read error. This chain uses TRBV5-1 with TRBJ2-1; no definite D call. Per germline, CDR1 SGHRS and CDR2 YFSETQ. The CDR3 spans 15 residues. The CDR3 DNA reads TGTGCCAGCAGCTTAGAAGATAGCTCCTACAATGAGCAGTTCTTC. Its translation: CASSLEDSSYNEQFF.

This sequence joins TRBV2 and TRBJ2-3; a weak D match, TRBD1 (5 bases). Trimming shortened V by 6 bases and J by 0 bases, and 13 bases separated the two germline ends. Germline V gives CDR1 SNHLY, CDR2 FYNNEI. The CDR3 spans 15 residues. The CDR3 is CASSLRQISTDTQYF. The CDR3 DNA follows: TGTGCCAGCAGCCTAAGACAGATTAGCACAGATACGCAGTATTTT. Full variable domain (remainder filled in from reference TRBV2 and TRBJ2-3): EPEVTQTPSHQVTQMGQEVILRCVPISNHLYFYWYRQILGQKVEFLVSFYNNEISEKSEIFDDQFSVERPDGSNFTLKIRSTKLEDSAMYFCASSLRQISTDTQYFGPGTRLTVL.

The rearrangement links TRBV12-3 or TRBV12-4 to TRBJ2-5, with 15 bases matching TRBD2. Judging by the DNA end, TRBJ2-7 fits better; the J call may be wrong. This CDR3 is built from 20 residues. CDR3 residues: CASSLISFGTSGRLAYEQYF. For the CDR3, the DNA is TGTGCCAGCAGTTTAATCTCTTTCGGGACTAGCGGGAGGTTGGCGTACGAGCAGTACTTC.

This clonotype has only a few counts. CDR3 protein: CSARARAGRGRQSNYGYTF. CDR3 nucleotide sequence: TGCAGTGCTAGAGCAAGGGCGGGACGAGGGAGGCAGTCAAACTATGGCTACACCTTC. The J gene is TRBJ1-2, the V gene TRBV20-1; maybe TRBD1 (5 bases). CDR3 size: 19 residues. Trimming removed 1 base at V and 2 bases at J, with 26 bases between. Looked up from germline, CDR1 is DFQATT and CDR2 is SNEGSKA (reference sequence).

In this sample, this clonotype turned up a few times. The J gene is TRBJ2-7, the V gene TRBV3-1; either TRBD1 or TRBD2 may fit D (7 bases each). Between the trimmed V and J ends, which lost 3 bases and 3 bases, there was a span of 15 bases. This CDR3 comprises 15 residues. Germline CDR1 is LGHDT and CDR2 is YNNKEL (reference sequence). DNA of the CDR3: TGTGCCAGCAGCCAGGGGGAGGGGGCCCGCTACGAGCAGTACTTC. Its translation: CASSQGEGARYEQYF.

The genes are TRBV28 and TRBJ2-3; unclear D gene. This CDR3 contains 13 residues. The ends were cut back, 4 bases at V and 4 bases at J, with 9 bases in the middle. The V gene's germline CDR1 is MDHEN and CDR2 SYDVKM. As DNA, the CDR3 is TGTGCCAGCAGTTCCGGTATCCCAGATACGCAGTATTTT. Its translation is CASSSGIPDTQYF.

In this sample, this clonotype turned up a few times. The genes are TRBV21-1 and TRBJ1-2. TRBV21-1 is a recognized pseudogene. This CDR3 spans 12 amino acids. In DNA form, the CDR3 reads TGTGCCAGCAGCTCTCGAACTAGTGGCTACACCTTC. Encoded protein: CASSSRTSGYTF.

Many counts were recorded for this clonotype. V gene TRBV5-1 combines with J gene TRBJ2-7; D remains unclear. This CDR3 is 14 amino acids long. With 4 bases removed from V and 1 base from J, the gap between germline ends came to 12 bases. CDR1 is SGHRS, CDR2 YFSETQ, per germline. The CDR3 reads CASSAAGVSYEQYF. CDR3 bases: TGCGCCAGCAGCGCCGCAGGTGTGTCCTACGAGCAGTACTTC.

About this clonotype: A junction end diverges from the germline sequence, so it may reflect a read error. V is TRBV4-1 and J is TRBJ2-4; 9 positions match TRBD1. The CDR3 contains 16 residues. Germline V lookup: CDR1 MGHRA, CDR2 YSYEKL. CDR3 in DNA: TGCGCCGGCAGCCACCCCGGACAGGGGAAGAAAAACATTCAGTACTTC. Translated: CAGSHPGQGKKNIQYF.

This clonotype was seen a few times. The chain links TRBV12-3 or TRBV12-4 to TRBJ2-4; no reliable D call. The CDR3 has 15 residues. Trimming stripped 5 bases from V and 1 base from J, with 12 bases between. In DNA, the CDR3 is TGTGCCAGCAGTCCAGGAGTCTCGGCCAAAAACATTCAGTACTTC. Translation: CASSPGVSAKNIQYF.

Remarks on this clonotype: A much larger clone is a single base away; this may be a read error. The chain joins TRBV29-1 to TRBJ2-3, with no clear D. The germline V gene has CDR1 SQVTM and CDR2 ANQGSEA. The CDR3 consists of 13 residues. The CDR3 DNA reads TGCAGCGCTGAAGATCCCCACACAGATACGCAGTATTTT. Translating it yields CSAEDPHTDTQYF.

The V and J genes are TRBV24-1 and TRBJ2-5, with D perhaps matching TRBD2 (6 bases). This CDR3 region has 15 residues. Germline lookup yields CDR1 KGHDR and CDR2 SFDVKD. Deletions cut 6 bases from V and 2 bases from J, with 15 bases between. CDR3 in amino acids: CATSKEGKGQETQYF. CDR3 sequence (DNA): TGTGCCACCAGTAAGGAGGGCAAGGGGCAAGAGACCCAGTACTTC.

CDR3 region: CASSRDVYNEQYF. Here the CDR3 DNA reads TGCGCCAGCAGCCGGGACGTTTACAATGAGCAGTACTTC. The rearrangement links TRBV5-1 to TRBJ2-1; TRBD1 or TRBD2 may be the D gene (5 bases each). The J call could be wrong; TRBJ2-7 is a better fit for the DNA end. CDR1 is SGHRS and CDR2 is YFSETQ in the germline V gene. The CDR3 consists of 13 residues.

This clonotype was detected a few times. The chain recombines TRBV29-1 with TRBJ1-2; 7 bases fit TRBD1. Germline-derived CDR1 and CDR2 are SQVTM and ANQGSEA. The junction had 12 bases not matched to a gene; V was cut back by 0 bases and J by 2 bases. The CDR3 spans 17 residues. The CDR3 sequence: CSVEDFETGTANYGYTF. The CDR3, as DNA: TGCAGCGTTGAAGATTTCGAGACAGGGACCGCCAACTATGGCTACACCTTC.

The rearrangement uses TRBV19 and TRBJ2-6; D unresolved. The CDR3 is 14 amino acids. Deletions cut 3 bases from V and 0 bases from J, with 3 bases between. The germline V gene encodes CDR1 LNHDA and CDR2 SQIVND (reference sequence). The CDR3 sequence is CASSIYSGANVLTF. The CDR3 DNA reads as TGTGCCAGTAGTATTTACTCTGGGGCCAACGTCCTGACTTTC.